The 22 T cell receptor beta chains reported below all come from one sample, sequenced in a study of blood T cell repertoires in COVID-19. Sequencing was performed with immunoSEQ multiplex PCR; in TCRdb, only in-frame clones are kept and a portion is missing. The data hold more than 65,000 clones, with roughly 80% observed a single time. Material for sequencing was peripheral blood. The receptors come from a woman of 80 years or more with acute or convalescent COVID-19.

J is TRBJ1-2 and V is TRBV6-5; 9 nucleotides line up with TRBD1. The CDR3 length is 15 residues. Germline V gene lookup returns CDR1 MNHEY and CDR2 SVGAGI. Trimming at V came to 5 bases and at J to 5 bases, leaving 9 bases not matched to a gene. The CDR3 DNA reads TGTGCCAGCAGTATAAGACAGGGGGAGGTTTATGGCTACACCTTC. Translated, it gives CASSIRQGEVYGYTF.

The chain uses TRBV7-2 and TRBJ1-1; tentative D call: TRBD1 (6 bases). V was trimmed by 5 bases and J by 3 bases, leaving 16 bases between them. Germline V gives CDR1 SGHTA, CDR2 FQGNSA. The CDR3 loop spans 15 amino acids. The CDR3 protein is CASSIPRGRYTEAFF. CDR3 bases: TGTGCCAGCAGCATTCCCAGGGGCCGATACACTGAAGCTTTCTTT. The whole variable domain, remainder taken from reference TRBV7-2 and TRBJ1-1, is GAGVSQSPSNKVTEKGKDVELRCDPISGHTALYWYRQSLGQGLEFLIYFQGNSAPDKSGLPSDRFSAERTGGSVSTLTIQRTQQEDSAVYLCASSIPRGRYTEAFFGQGTRLTVV.

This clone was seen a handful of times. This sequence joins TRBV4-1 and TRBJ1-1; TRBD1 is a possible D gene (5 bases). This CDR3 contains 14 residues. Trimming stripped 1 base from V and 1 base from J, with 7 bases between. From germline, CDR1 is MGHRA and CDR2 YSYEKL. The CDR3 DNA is TGCGCCAGCAGCCAAGGGGGCTGGAACACTGAAGCTTTCTTT. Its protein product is CASSQGGWNTEAFF.

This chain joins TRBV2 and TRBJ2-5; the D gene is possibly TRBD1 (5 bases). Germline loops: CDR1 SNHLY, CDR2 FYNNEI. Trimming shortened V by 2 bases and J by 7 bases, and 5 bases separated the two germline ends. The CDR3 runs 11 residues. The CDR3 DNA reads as TGTGCCAGCAGTGAAAGGGGGACCCAGTACTTC. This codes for CASSERGTQYF. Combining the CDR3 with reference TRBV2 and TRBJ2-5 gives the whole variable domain EPEVTQTPSHQVTQMGQEVILRCVPISNHLYFYWYRQILGQKVEFLVSFYNNEISEKSEIFDDQFSVERPDGSNFTLKIRSTKLEDSAMYFCASSERGTQYFGPGTRLLVL.

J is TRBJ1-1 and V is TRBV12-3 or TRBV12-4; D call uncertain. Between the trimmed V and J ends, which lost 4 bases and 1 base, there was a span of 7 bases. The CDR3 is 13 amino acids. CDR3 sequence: CASSWAKNTEAFF. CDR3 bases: TGTGCCAGCAGTTGGGCCAAGAACACTGAAGCTTTCTTT.

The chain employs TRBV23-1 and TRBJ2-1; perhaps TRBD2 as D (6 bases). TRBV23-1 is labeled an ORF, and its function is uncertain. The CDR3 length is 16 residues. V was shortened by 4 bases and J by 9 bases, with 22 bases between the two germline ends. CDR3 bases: TGCGCCAGCAGTCCCCTGGGCTCGACAAAGGAGGGTGAGCAGTTCTTC. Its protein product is CASSPLGSTKEGEQFF.

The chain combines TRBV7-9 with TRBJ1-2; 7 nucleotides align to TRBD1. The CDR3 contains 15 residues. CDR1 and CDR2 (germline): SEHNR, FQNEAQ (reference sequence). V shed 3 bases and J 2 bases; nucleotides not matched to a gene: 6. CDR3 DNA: TGTGCCAGCAGCTTTCTACAGGGGCCCAACTATGGCTACACCTTC. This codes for CASSFLQGPNYGYTF.

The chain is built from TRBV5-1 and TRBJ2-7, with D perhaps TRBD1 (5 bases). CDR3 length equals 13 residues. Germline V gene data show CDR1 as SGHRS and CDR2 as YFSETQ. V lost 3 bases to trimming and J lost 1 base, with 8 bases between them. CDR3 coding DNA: TGCGCCAGCAGCTGGGGCGCGTCCTACGAGCAGTACTTC. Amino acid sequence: CASSWGASYEQYF.

The chain's CDR3 is CASSRQDRAAYGYTF. The CDR3 coding sequence is TGTGCCAGCAGCCGACAGGACAGGGCTGCCTATGGCTACACCTTC. The chain employs TRBV7-9 and TRBJ1-2, with 8 bases that match TRBD1. From germline, CDR1 is SEHNR and CDR2 FQNEAQ (reference sequence). CDR3 length: 15 amino acids. V lost 5 bases, J lost 4 bases, and 9 bases stayed unmatched.

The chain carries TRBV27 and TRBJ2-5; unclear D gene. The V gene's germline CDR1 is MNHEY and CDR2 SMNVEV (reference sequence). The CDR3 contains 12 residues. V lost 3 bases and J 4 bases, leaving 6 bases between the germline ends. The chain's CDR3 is CASSFGGETQYF. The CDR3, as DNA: TGTGCCAGCAGTTTCGGTGGAGAGACCCAGTACTTC.

CDR3 in amino acids: CASSRGTAAYEQYF. In DNA form, the CDR3 reads TGTGCCAGCAGCCGCGGGACAGCAGCCTACGAGCAGTACTTC. The chain has TRBV27 and TRBJ2-7; a weak D match, TRBD1 (7 bases). Germline V gene lookup returns CDR1 MNHEY and CDR2 SMNVEV (reference sequence). The CDR3 runs 14 residues. Trimming cost V 6 bases and J 2 bases, with 14 bases left between them.

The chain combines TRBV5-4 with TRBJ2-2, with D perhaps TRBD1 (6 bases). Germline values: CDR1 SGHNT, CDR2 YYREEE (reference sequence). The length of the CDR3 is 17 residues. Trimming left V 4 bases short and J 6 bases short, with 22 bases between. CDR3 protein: CASSKETGPMGAGELFF. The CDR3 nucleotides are TGTGCCAGCAGCAAGGAGACAGGCCCCATGGGGGCCGGGGAGCTGTTTTTT.

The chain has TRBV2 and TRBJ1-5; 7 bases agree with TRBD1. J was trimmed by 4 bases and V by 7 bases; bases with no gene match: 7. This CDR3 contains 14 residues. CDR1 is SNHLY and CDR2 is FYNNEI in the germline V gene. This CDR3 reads CASNLGTANQPQHF. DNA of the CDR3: TGTGCCAGCAATCTGGGGACAGCAAATCAGCCCCAGCATTTT.

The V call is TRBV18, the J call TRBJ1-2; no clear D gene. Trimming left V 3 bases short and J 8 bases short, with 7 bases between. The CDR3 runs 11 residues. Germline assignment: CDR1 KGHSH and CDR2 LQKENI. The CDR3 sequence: CASSPREGYTF. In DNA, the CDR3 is TGTGCCAGCTCACCTCGAGAAGGCTACACCTTC.

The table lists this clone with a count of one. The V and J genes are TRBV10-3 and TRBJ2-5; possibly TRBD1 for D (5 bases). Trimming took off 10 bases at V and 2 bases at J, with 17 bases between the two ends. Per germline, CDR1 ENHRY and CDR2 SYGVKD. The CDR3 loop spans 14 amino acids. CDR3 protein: CATLQAPSQETQYF. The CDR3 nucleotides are TGTGCCACACTACAGGCCCCATCACAAGAGACCCAGTACTTC.

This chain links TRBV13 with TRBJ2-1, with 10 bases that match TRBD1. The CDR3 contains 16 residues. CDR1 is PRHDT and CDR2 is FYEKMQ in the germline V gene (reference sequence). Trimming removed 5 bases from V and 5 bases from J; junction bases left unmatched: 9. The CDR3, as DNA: TGTGCCAGCAGCCAACGTCCCGGGACAGGGGACAATGAGCAGTTCTTC. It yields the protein CASSQRPGTGDNEQFF.

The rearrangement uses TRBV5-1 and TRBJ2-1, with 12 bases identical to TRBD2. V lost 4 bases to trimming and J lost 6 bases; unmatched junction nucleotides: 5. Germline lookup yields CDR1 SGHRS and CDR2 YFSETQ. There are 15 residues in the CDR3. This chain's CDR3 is CASSAWTSGANEQFF. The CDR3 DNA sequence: TGCGCCAGCAGCGCCTGGACTAGCGGGGCCAATGAGCAGTTCTTC.

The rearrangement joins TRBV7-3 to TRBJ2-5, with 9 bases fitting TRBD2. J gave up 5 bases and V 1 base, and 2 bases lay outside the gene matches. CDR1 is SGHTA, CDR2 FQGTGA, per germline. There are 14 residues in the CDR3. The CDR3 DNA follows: TGTGCCAGCAGCTTAAGCGGGGGGGCCGAGACCCAGTACTTC. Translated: CASSLSGGAETQYF.

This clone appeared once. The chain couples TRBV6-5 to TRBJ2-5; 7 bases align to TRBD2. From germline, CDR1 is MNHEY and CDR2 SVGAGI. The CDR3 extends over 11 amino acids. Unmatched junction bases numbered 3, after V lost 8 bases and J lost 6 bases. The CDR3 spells CASGREKTQYF. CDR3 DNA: TGTGCCAGCGGGAGGGAGAAGACCCAGTACTTC.

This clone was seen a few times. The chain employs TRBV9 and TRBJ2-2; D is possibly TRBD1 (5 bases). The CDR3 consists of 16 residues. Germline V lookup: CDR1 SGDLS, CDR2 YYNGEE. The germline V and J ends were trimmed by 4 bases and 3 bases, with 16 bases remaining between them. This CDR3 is CASSNNRIWDTGELFF. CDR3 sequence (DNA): TGTGCCAGCAGCAACAACAGGATCTGGGACACCGGGGAGCTGTTTTTT.

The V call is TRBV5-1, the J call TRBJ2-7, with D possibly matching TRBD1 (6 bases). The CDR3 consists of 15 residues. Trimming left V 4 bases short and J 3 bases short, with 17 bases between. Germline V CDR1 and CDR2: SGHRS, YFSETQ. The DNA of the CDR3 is TGCGCCAGCAGCCTCGACACAGGGTACCGCTACGAGCAGTACTTC. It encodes CASSLDTGYRYEQYF.

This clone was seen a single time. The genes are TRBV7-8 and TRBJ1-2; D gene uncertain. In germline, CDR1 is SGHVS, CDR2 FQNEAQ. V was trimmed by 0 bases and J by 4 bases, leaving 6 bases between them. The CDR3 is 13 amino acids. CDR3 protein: CASSLAPVYGYTF. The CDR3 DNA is TGTGCCAGCAGCTTAGCGCCAGTCTATGGCTACACCTTC.